The 11 T cell receptor beta chains below come from one sample, sequenced in a study of PD-L1 blockade in urothelial cancer. Repertoires were generated with immunoSEQ multiplex PCR, while TCRdb's copy carries only in-frame clones and drops some. The repertoire consists of about 48,000 clones, with 80% to 90% occurring once and the leading ten covering approximately 8.8%. The sample's time point: peripheral blood 6 weeks after treatment start. Sequencing was performed on PBMCs, taken around atezolizumab (anti-PD-L1) treatment. The receptors derive from a man aged 65 to 79 with urothelial cancer.

The chain combines TRBV15 with TRBJ2-5; 9 positions match TRBD2. CDR1 LNHNV and CDR2 YYDKDF come from the germline V gene (reference sequence). This CDR3 is built from 17 residues. The V and J ends lost 0 bases and 4 bases, in that order; junction bases with no gene match: 9. The CDR3 DNA sequence: TGTGCCACCAGCAGAGAGAAGGAAGCGGGAGGCGGAGAGACCCAGTACTTC. It encodes CATSREKEAGGGETQYF.

This sequence joins TRBV4-1 and TRBJ2-4; TRBD2 is a possible D gene (7 bases). V was clipped by 3 bases and J by 2 bases, with 17 bases between them. CDR1 and CDR2 (germline): MGHRA, YSYEKL. This CDR3 is built from 17 residues. The CDR3 coding sequence is TGCGCCAGCAGCCACGGGGGGCTAGGGATCTCCAAAAACATTCAGTACTTC. Its protein product is CASSHGGLGISKNIQYF.

This sequence joins TRBV2 and TRBJ2-1; D not certain. Per the germline V gene, CDR1 is SNHLY and CDR2 is FYNNEI. Trimming took 4 bases from V and 0 from J, leaving 4 bases between them. This CDR3 region has 13 residues. The CDR3 reads CASSVGSYNEQFF. The CDR3 DNA sequence: TGTGCCAGCAGTGTCGGCTCCTACAATGAGCAGTTCTTC.

V is TRBV9 and J is TRBJ2-6; D is possibly TRBD2 (5 bases). The germline V gene encodes CDR1 SGDLS and CDR2 YYNGEE. This CDR3 has 16 residues. Trimming left V 0 bases short and J 1 base short, with 8 bases between. The CDR3 sequence: CASSVGEGSGANVLTF. DNA of the CDR3: TGTGCCAGCAGCGTAGGAGAGGGATCTGGGGCCAACGTCCTGACTTTC.

This clone appeared a single time. This chain joins TRBV28 and TRBJ1-4, with 7 bases identical to TRBD1. In germline, CDR1 is MDHEN, CDR2 SYDVKM. V shed 5 bases, J shed 4 bases, and the junction held 7 bases outside the gene matches. The CDR3 has 15 residues. This CDR3 is CASSHRQGVNEKLFF. The CDR3 DNA reads TGTGCCAGCAGTCACCGACAGGGTGTTAATGAAAAACTGTTTTTT.

CDR3 in amino acids: CASSAEQGADYGYTF. For the CDR3, the DNA is TGTGCCAGCAGTGCTGAACAGGGGGCAGACTATGGCTACACCTTC. The rearrangement uses TRBV6-1 and TRBJ1-2; TRBD1 matches at 9 bases. The CDR3 covers 15 residues. Germline values: CDR1 MNHNS, CDR2 SASEGT. V lost 4 bases, J lost 3 bases, and 6 bases stayed unmatched.

V gene TRBV19 combines with J gene TRBJ2-3; 8 bases line up with TRBD1. The CDR3 is 17 amino acids. The V gene's germline CDR1 is LNHDA and CDR2 SQIVND (reference sequence). V trimming: 5 bases; J trimming: 0 bases; junction bases outside the gene matches: 10. The CDR3 region is CASSGSGGHPSTDTQYF. The CDR3 region has the DNA TGTGCCAGTAGTGGGTCAGGGGGCCATCCTAGCACAGATACGCAGTATTTT. Full variable domain (missing parts from reference TRBV19 and TRBJ2-3): DGGITQSPKYLFRKEGQNVTLSCEQNLNHDAMYWYRQDPGQGLRLIYYSQIVNDFQKGDIAEGYSVSREKKESFPLTVTSAQKNPTAFYLCASSGSGGHPSTDTQYFGPGTRLTVL.

The count of this clone is one. The rearrangement joins TRBV28 to TRBJ2-7; weak D call: TRBD1 (7 bases). The CDR3 runs to 14 residues. V lost 6 bases to trimming and J lost 5 bases, with 17 bases between them. Germline V gene sequence: CDR1 MDHEN, CDR2 SYDVKM. CDR3 coding DNA: TGTGCCAGCAGGGCCCAGGGGGGTAACCACGAGCAGTACTTC. Its translation is CASRAQGGNHEQYF.

This rearrangement joins TRBV5-1 to TRBJ2-7; D may be TRBD2 (5 bases). The CDR3 totals 14 residues. Between the trimmed V and J ends, which lost 1 base and 4 bases, there was a span of 12 bases. Germline loops: CDR1 SGHRS, CDR2 YFSETQ. The CDR3 is CASSLSGRRYEQYF. The CDR3 bases are TGCGCCAGCAGCTTGTCCGGCAGGAGGTACGAGCAGTACTTC.

The rearrangement links TRBV28 to TRBJ1-4; D is ambiguous. This CDR3 contains 16 residues. V shed 5 bases and J shed 5 bases, with 18 bases lying between them. Per germline, CDR1 MDHEN and CDR2 SYDVKM. The CDR3 loop reads CASSPSLAGQNEKLFF. The CDR3 nucleotides read TGTGCCAGCAGTCCCTCGTTAGCGGGTCAAAATGAAAAACTGTTTTTT.

The rearrangement links TRBV30 to TRBJ2-3; TRBD1 aligns across 7 bases. This CDR3 is 13 amino acids long. CDR1 is GTSNPN, CDR2 SVGIG, per germline (reference sequence). Trimming cost V 5 bases and J 1 base; bases outside gene matches: 3. As DNA, the CDR3 is TGTGCCTGGGCAGGACAGGGCACAGATACGCAGTATTTT. Translation gives CAWAGQGTDTQYF.